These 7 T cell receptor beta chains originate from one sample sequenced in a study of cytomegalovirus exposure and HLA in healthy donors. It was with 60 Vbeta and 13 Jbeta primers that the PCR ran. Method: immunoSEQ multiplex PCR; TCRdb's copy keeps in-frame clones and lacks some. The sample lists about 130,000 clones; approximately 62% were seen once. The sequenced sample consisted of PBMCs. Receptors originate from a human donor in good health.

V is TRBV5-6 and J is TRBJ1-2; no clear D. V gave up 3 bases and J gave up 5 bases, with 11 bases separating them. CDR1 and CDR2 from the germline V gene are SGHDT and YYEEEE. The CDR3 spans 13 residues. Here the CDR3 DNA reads TGTGCCAGCAGCTCCGGCCAGGATTATGGCTACACCTTC. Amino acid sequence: CASSSGQDYGYTF.

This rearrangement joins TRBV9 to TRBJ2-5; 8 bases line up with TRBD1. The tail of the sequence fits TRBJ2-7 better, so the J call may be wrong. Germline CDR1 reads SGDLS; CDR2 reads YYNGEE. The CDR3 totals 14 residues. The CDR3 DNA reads TGTGCCAGCAGCGCGGACAGGGACTCCTACGAGCAGTACTTC. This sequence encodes CASSADRDSYEQYF.

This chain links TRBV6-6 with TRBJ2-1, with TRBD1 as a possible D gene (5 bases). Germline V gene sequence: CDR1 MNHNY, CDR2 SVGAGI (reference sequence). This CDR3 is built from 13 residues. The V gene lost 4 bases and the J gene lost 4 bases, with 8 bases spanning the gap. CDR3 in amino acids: CASSFTGYNEQFF. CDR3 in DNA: TGTGCCAGCAGTTTTACAGGTTACAATGAGCAGTTCTTC.

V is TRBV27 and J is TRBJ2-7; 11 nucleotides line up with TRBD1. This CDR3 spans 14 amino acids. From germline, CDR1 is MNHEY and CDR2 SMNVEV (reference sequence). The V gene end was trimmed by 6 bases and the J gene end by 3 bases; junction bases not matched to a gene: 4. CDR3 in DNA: TGTGCCAGCAGAACCGGGACAGGGGGCTACGAGCAGTACTTC. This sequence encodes CASRTGTGGYEQYF.

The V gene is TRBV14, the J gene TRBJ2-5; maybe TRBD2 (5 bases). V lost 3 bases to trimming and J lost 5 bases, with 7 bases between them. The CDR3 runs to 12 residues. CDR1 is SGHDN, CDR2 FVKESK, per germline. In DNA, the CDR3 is TGTGCCAGCAGCCACTCGGGGGAGACCCAGTACTTC. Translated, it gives CASSHSGETQYF.

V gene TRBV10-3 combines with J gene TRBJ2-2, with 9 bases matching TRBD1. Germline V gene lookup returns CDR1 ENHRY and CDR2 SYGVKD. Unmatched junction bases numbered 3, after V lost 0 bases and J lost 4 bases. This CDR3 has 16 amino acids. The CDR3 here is CAISESTTGGTGELFF. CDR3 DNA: TGTGCCATCAGTGAGTCGACGACAGGGGGCACCGGGGAGCTGTTTTTT.

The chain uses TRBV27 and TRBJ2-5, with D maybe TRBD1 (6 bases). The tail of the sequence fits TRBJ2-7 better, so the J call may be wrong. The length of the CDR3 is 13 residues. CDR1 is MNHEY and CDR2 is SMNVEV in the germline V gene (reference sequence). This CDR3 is CASSTTGLDEQYF. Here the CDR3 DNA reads TGTGCCAGCAGTACCACAGGGTTGGACGAGCAGTACTTC.